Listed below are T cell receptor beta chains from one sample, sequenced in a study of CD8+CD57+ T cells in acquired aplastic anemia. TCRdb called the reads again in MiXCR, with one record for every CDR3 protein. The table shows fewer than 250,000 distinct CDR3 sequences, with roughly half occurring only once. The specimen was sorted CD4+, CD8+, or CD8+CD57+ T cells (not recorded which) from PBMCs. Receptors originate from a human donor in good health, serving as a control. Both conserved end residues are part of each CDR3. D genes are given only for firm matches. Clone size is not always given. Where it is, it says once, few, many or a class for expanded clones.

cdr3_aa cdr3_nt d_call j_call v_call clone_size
CASSLGTEAFF TGTGCCAGCAGTTTAGGCACTGAAGCTTTCTTT . TRBJ1-1 TRBV12-3/TRBV12-4 many
CASSPPGVQPQHF TGTGCCAGCAGCCCGCCCGGGGTTCAGCCCCAGCATTTT . TRBJ1-5 TRBV7-6 few
CSADHRQETQYF TGCAGTGCCGACCACCGTCAAGAGACCCAGTACTTC . TRBJ2-5 TRBV20-1 few
CSVVEETQYF TGCAGCGTTGTAGAGGAGACCCAGTACTTC . TRBJ2-5 TRBV29-1 .
CASSLDYLTGYTEAFF TGCGCCAGCAGCTTGGATTACCTAACAGGTTACACTGAAGCTTTCTTT . TRBJ1-1 TRBV5-1 .
CSVERRGNTGELFF TGCAGCGTTGAAAGGCGGGGCAACACCGGGGAGCTGTTTTTT . TRBJ2-2 TRBV29-1 few
CASSAGALWPQHF TGTGCCAGCAGTGCGGGGGCTCTTTGGCCCCAGCATTTT . TRBJ1-5 TRBV2 many
CASSPLTELTDQETQYF TGTGCCAGCAGTCCCCTGACGGAGTTGACAGACCAAGAGACCCAGTACTTC . TRBJ2-5 TRBV28 .
CASSDWDTRYGYTF TGTGCCAGCAGTGACTGGGACACCCGTTATGGCTACACCTTC . TRBJ1-2 TRBV2 .
CASSPPRAGDINEQFF TGTGCCAGCTCACCACCGAGAGCAGGGGACATCAATGAGCAGTTCTTC . TRBJ2-1 TRBV24-1 .
CAISEAAYTQYF TGTGCCATCAGTGAGGCGGCCTATACGCAGTACTTT . TRBJ2-3 TRBV10-3 .
CATRDRGREDTEAFF TGTGCCACCAGGGACAGGGGGCGGGAGGACACTGAAGCTTTCTTT TRBD1 TRBJ1-1 TRBV24-1 .
CASSLYSYGYTF TGTGCCAGCAGCCTTTACAGCTATGGCTACACCTTC . TRBJ1-2 TRBV7-2 .
CASSQRASSNQPQHF TGTGCCAGCAGCCAAAGGGCCTCTAGCAATCAGCCCCAGCATTTT . TRBJ1-5 TRBV3-1 many
CASSHQGTNTEAFF TGCGCCAGCAGCCACCAGGGGACCAACACTGAAGCTTTCTTT . TRBJ1-1 TRBV4-3 many
CASSYDRGASYERYF TGTGCCAGCAGCTATGACAGGGGAGCGAGCTACGAGCGGTACTTC TRBD1 TRBJ2-7 TRBV6-6 .
CASSGAGVQETQYF TGTGCCAGCAGTGGTGCAGGAGTCCAAGAGACCCAGTACTTC . TRBJ2-5 TRBV2 many
CSANVRQGYEQYF TGCAGCGCCAATGTCCGACAGGGCTACGAGCAGTACTTC TRBD1 TRBJ2-7 TRBV29-1 few
CSASPGQGYEQYF TGCAGTGCTTCTCCGGGACAGGGCTACGAGCAGTACTTC TRBD1 TRBJ2-7 TRBV20-1 .
CAGSLVLEQSF TGCGCCGGCAGCTTGGTGCTTGAGCAGTCCTTC . TRBJ2-1 TRBV5-1 .
CASSDGDRGLKGYGYTF TGCGCCAGCAGTGACGGGGACAGGGGGCTGAAAGGCTATGGCTACACCTTC TRBD1 TRBJ1-2 TRBV10-1 .
CASSGSIGSYEQYF TGTGCCAGCAGCGGGTCGATCGGATCTTACGAGCAGTACTTC . TRBJ2-7 TRBV11-2 .
CASSELLVNDTQYF TGTGCCAGCAGTGAACTTCTTGTAAATGATACGCAGTATTTT . TRBJ2-3 TRBV6-1 once
CAISESTGVEPQHF TGTGCCATCAGTGAGTCGACAGGAGTAGAGCCCCAGCATTTT . TRBJ1-5 TRBV10-3 .
CTSSLAQLNTEAFF TGCACCAGCAGCTTGGCACAGTTGAACACTGAAGCTTTCTTT . TRBJ1-1 TRBV5-1 .
CASSLPEVDRGEMDEQYF TGCGCCAGCAGCCTACCGGAGGTGGACAGGGGGGAAATGGACGAGCAGTACTTC TRBD1 TRBJ2-7 TRBV4-3 .
CASSPGQGHNEQFF TGTGCCAGCTCACCAGGACAGGGTCACAATGAGCAGTTCTTC TRBD1 TRBJ2-1 TRBV5-6 .
CASSLVARTYEQYF TGTGCCAGCAGCTTAGTGGCCAGGACCTACGAGCAGTACTTC . TRBJ2-7 TRBV7-3 .
CASIQTGTLHTDTQYF TGTGCCAGCATCCAAACCGGGACCCTACACACAGATACGCAGTATTTT . TRBJ2-3 TRBV19 many
CSVGYGITYGHTF . . TRBJ1-2 TRBV29-1 .
CGARRGPQRLAKNIQYF TGCGGTGCTAGGAGAGGACCTCAAAGGCTAGCCAAAAACATTCAGTACTTC . TRBJ2-4 TRBV20-1 .
CASSWWTGEWTDTQYF TGTGCCAGCAGCTGGTGGACAGGGGAGTGGACAGATACGCAGTATTTT TRBD1 TRBJ2-3 TRBV7-2 .
CASSPRVALSYNSPLHF TGTGCCAGCAGCCCCCGGGTCGCCCTTTCCTATAATTCACCCCTCCACTTT . TRBJ1-6 TRBV5-8 .
CSVRAIHYEQYF TGCAGTGTGAGGGCCATCCACTACGAGCAGTACTTC . TRBJ2-7 TRBV20-1 .
CASSLGQGHGELFF TGTGCCAGCAGCTTAGGACAGGGCCACGGGGAGCTGTTTTTT TRBD1 TRBJ2-2 TRBV7-6 few
CASSFETGYEQFF TGCGCCAGCAGCTTCGAGACAGGCTATGAGCAGTTCTTC . TRBJ2-1 TRBV5-1 few
CSAGGGNQPQHF TGCAGTGCAGGGGGTGGTAATCAGCCCCAGCATTTT . TRBJ1-5 TRBV20-1 .
CSASRGGRTNYGYTF TGCAGTGCTAGTAGGGGGGGTCGGACTAACTATGGCTACACCTTC . TRBJ1-2 TRBV20-1 few
CSVGQVGTEAFF TGCAGCGTCGGACAGGTGGGCACTGAAGCTTTCTTT TRBD1 TRBJ1-1 TRBV29-1 once
CASSRFTGGFSSYNEQFF TGTGCCAGTAGCCGGTTTACAGGGGGCTTTAGCTCCTACAATGAGCAGTTCTTC TRBD1 TRBJ2-1 TRBV19 many
CASSLDRGSDQPQHF TGTGCCAGCAGCCTCGACAGGGGGAGCGATCAGCCCCAGCATTTT TRBD1 TRBJ1-5 TRBV7-6 .
CASSLSAGANEQFF TGTGCCAGCAGCTTAAGTGCGGGGGCTAATGAGCAGTTCTTC . TRBJ2-1 TRBV7-3 many
CASSERQGGNQPQHF TGTGCCAGCAGTGAAAGGCAGGGTGGCAATCAGCCCCAGCATTTT . TRBJ1-5 TRBV2 few
CASSRILRLAGRSSYEQYF TGCGCCAGCAGCCGAATCCTACGACTAGCGGGGCGAAGCTCCTACGAGCAGTACTTC TRBD2 TRBJ2-7 TRBV10-1 .
CASSLDPGLAGSTDTQYF TGCGCCAGCAGCTTGGATCCGGGACTAGCGGGGAGCACAGATACGCAGTATTTT TRBD2 TRBJ2-3 TRBV5-1 .
CASSFRDGNSPLHF TGTGCCAGCAGTTTCCGGGACGGCAATTCACCCCTCCACTTT . TRBJ1-6 TRBV12-3/TRBV12-4 .
CASSPWAGGRGGTNTEAFF TGCGCCAGCAGCCCCTGGGCAGGGGGCAGAGGTGGCACGAACACTGAAGCTTTCTTT TRBD1 TRBJ1-1 TRBV11-2 .
CASSEGSGGYTDTQYF TGTGCCAGCAGTGAAGGTAGCGGGGGGTACACAGATACGCAGTATTTT TRBD2 TRBJ2-3 TRBV2 once
CASSTEIIYGYTF TGTGCCAGCAGTACAGAGATCATCTATGGCTACACCTTC . TRBJ1-2 TRBV6-1 many
CASSTGQGGGRNEKLFF TGTGCCAGTAGTACCGGCCAGGGGGGTGGCCGGAATGAAAAACTGTTTTTT TRBD1 TRBJ1-4 TRBV19 .
CASSPVKDRSPLHF TGTGCCAGCAGCCCCGTTAAGGATCGATCACCCCTCCACTTT . TRBJ1-6 TRBV6-6 .
CASSRLANTDTQYF TGTGCCAGTAGTCGGTTAGCGAACACAGATACGCAGTATTTT . TRBJ2-3 TRBV19 .
CSAEEETQYF TGCAGTGCTGAGGAAGAGACCCAGTACTTC . TRBJ2-5 TRBV20-1 many
CASSVTFGASYERYF TGCGCCAGCAGCGTAACTTTCGGGGCTAGTTACGAGCGGTACTTC . TRBJ2-7 TRBV5-1 .
CATCVGQGGGYTF TGTGCCACCTGCGTGGGCCAGGGGGGGGGTTACACCTTC TRBD1 TRBJ1-2 TRBV15 .
CASSSRAGGPNEQFF TGTGCCAGCAGCTCCCGTGCGGGGGGGCCCAATGAGCAGTTCTTC TRBD2 TRBJ2-1 TRBV5-8 many
CASTLRTYNEQFF TGTGCCAGCACCCTAAGAACCTACAATGAGCAGTTCTTC . TRBJ2-1 TRBV5-6 many